Below are 27 T cell receptor beta chains sequenced from a single sample in a study of Ad26.COV2.S vaccination and SARS-CoV-2 variants. Some clones are missing from TCRdb's copy, which holds only in-frame ones; the method was immunoSEQ multiplex PCR. The profile covers about 350,000 clones, with approximately 86% appearing a single time and roughly 10% taken by the ten largest. As for treatment: roughly 18 received Ad26.COV2.S at low or high dose, single or two shots; roughly five received placebo; per-sample allocation not given. Collection of samples fell on day 63 after the first vaccine or placebo injection. The sample was peripheral blood, taken in a trial of Ad26.COV2.S vaccine versus placebo. Receptors originate from a person between 18 and 59 years old who received the Ad26.COV2.S COVID-19 vaccine or a placebo.

Remarks on this clone: Compared with germline, one end of the junction differs, possibly owing to a read error. Written as DNA, the CDR3 is TGTGCCAGCAGCCCAGGACGAGCCCTAGCATTCACGTATATGTCCTTC. Translation: CASSPGRALAFTYMSF. The rearrangement joins TRBV27 to TRBJ2-7, with a tentative D call TRBD2 (5 bases). CDR1 and CDR2 (germline): MNHEY, SMNVEV (reference sequence). The length of the CDR3 is 16 residues.

The chain combines TRBV5-1 with TRBJ2-3; possibly TRBD1 for D (6 bases). The germline V gene encodes CDR1 SGHRS and CDR2 YFSETQ. Trimming cost V 1 base and J 0 bases, with 12 bases left between them. The CDR3 is made up of 16 amino acids. As DNA, the CDR3 is TGCGCCAGCAGCTTGTTCCGGGACATCAGCACAGATACGCAGTATTTT. This translates into CASSLFRDISTDTQYF. Full variable domain (rest looked up from reference TRBV5-1 and TRBJ2-3): KAGVTQTPRYLIKTRGQQVTLSCSPISGHRSVSWYQQTPGQGLQFLFEYFSETQRNKGNFPGRFSGRQFSNSRSEMNVSTLELGDSALYLCASSLFRDISTDTQYFGPGTRLTVL.

V usage is TRBV4-3 and J usage is TRBJ2-7; perhaps TRBD1 as D (6 bases). Deletions cut 2 bases from V and 0 bases from J, with 14 bases between. CDR3 size: 16 residues. The V gene's germline CDR1 is LGHNA and CDR2 YSLEER. The CDR3 region is CASSQSFRDNSYEQYF. CDR3 nucleotides: TGCGCCAGCAGCCAATCTTTTCGGGACAACTCCTACGAGCAGTACTTC.

This chain joins TRBV18 and TRBJ2-1; possibly TRBD2 for D (5 bases). Germline CDR1 KGHSH, CDR2 LQKENI. V was trimmed by 5 bases and J by 2 bases, leaving 10 bases between them. This CDR3 is 14 amino acids long. Here the CDR3 reads CASSKAVPYNEQFF. The DNA of the CDR3 is TGTGCCAGCTCAAAAGCGGTCCCCTACAATGAGCAGTTCTTC.

The chain couples TRBV27 to TRBJ1-4, with D uncertain. The CDR3 is made up of 13 amino acids. The germline V gene has CDR1 MNHEY and CDR2 SMNVEV (reference sequence). The V gene lost 0 bases and the J gene lost 12 bases, with 11 bases spanning the gap. In DNA, the CDR3 is TGTGCCAGCAGTTTATCTTTTCGGGGAGAACTGTTTTTT. Protein: CASSLSFRGELFF.

The chain joins TRBV7-2 to TRBJ2-2, with TRBD2 matching over 7 bases. V dropped 7 bases and J dropped 3; count of bases not matched to a gene: 8. The CDR3 is 15 residues long. The germline gives CDR1 SGHTA, CDR2 FQGNSA. CDR3 protein: CASTTPGGYTGELFF. CDR3 coding DNA: TGTGCCAGCACTACGCCCGGGGGGTACACCGGGGAGCTGTTTTTT. The full variable domain, in which reference TRBV7-2 and TRBJ2-2 provide the parts outside the CDR3, is GAGVSQSPSNKVTEKGKDVELRCDPISGHTALYWYRQSLGQGLEFLIYFQGNSAPDKSGLPSDRFSAERTGGSVSTLTIQRTQQEDSAVYLCASTTPGGYTGELFFGEGSRLTVL.

The chain links TRBV5-4 to TRBJ2-1; tentatively, D is TRBD2 (5 bases). V lost 4 bases and J lost 7, with 12 bases in between. The CDR3 extends over 13 amino acids. CDR1 and CDR2 (germline): SGHNT, YYREEE (reference sequence). CDR3 nucleotide sequence: TGTGCCAGCAGCCTGTCAACTAGGAATGAGCAGTTCTTC. This encodes CASSLSTRNEQFF.

The chain combines TRBV27 with TRBJ2-7, with TRBD1 identical over 10 bases. V dropped 6 bases and J dropped 5; count of bases not matched to a gene: 7. The CDR3 is made up of 14 amino acids. Germline-derived CDR1 and CDR2 are MNHEY and SMNVEV (reference sequence). The DNA for the CDR3 is TGTGCCAGCAGACTCAGACAGGGGGCGAACGAGCAGTACTTC. Translation: CASRLRQGANEQYF.

This clone appeared a single time. The chain recombines TRBV7-9 with TRBJ2-4; D gene uncertain. This CDR3 has 14 residues. CDR1 SEHNR and CDR2 FQNEAQ come from the germline V gene (reference sequence). Trimming took 7 bases from V and 0 from J, leaving 10 bases between them. The CDR3 DNA reads TGTGCCAGCATGGGCGGAGTAGCCAAAAACATTCAGTACTTC. It codes for CASMGGVAKNIQYF.

The V call is TRBV9, the J call TRBJ1-6; maybe TRBD1 (6 bases). V was cut by 0 bases and J by 7 bases, with 14 bases left in between. This CDR3 is 16 amino acids long. Germline CDR1 reads SGDLS; CDR2 reads YYNGEE. The CDR3: CASSVDPGAQNSPLHF. CDR3 in DNA: TGTGCCAGCAGCGTAGACCCGGGGGCGCAGAATTCACCCCTCCACTTT.

This clone was counted a few times. The CDR3 loop reads CASRTTGGLTDTQYF. CDR3 DNA: TGTGCCAGCAGAACCACAGGAGGGCTCACAGATACGCAGTATTTT. This chain links TRBV5-8 with TRBJ2-3; D is possibly TRBD2 (6 bases). Germline CDR1 SGHTS, CDR2 YDEGEE. This CDR3 is 15 amino acids long. V was cut by 5 bases and J by 2 bases, with 15 bases left in between.

The genes are TRBV7-8 and TRBJ1-1; no clear D gene. The CDR3 is made up of 14 amino acids. Per the germline V gene, CDR1 is SGHVS and CDR2 is FQNEAQ. V shed 3 bases and J shed 9 bases, with 17 bases lying between them. CDR3 nucleotides: TGTGCCAGCAGCTTGCAGTTTAACCCACAGAAAGCTTTCTTT. Translated: CASSLQFNPQKAFF.

The chain uses TRBV29-1 and TRBJ1-2; 9 positions match TRBD1. V was pared by 6 bases and J by 2 bases, with 1 base of the junction left unmatched. The CDR3 length is 12 residues. In germline, CDR1 is SQVTM, CDR2 ANQGSEA. The CDR3 loop reads CSVGTGNYGYTF. The CDR3 nucleotides are TGCAGCGTCGGGACAGGGAACTATGGCTACACCTTC.

This clone was seen a few times. The gene calls are TRBV7-9 and TRBJ2-7, with 9 positions matching TRBD1. V shed 5 bases and J 3 bases; nucleotides not matched to a gene: 5. Germline V lookup: CDR1 SEHNR, CDR2 FQNEAQ (reference sequence). The CDR3 totals 14 residues. The CDR3 reads CASSAGQGVYEQYF. The CDR3 DNA reads as TGTGCCAGCAGCGCGGGACAGGGTGTCTACGAGCAGTACTTC.

The chain couples TRBV11-2 to TRBJ2-1; a weak D match, TRBD1 (5 bases). The V end lost 6 bases, the J end lost 0 bases, and 12 bases lay between the germline ends. Germline CDR1 reads SGHAT; CDR2 reads FQNNGV. This CDR3 has 15 residues. CDR3 in amino acids: CASRQVGSSYNEQFF. CDR3 bases: TGTGCCAGCAGACAGGTGGGAAGCTCCTACAATGAGCAGTTCTTC.

This chain joins TRBV4-3 and TRBJ2-5; D not certain. Germline V CDR1 and CDR2: LGHNA, YSLEER. The CDR3 extends over 17 amino acids. V was pared by 5 bases and J by 5 bases, with 24 bases between. The CDR3, as DNA: TGCGCCAGCAGCTTAGATATAGGGTCCCCTACAATGGAGACCCAGTACTTC. Residues: CASSLDIGSPTMETQYF.

CDR3 amino acids: CASSQDSRTNQPQHF. In DNA form, the CDR3 reads TGTGCCAGCAGCCAAGATTCACGGACCAATCAGCCCCAGCATTTT. V and J are TRBV4-2 and TRBJ1-5; D unresolved. This CDR3 region has 15 residues. V was clipped by 0 bases and J by 3 bases, with 9 bases between them. The germline V gene encodes CDR1 LGHNA and CDR2 YNFKEQ.

This clone was recorded only once. This chain joins TRBV4-1 and TRBJ2-7; 7 positions agree with TRBD2. Germline CDR1 reads MGHRA; CDR2 reads YSYEKL. The CDR3 spans 15 residues. Trimming at V came to 4 bases and at J to 7 bases, leaving 13 bases not matched to a gene. CDR3 sequence reads: CASSREGDPGREQYF. CDR3 nucleotide sequence: TGCGCCAGCAGCCGGGAGGGAGACCCCGGGAGAGAGCAGTACTTC.

The chain recombines TRBV12-3 or TRBV12-4 with TRBJ2-5, with D possibly matching TRBD2 (5 bases). The CDR3 extends over 13 amino acids. Trimming removed 3 bases at V and 4 bases at J, with 9 bases between. The DNA for the CDR3 is TGTGCCAGCAGTTTTCTTCGGGGAGAGACCCAGTACTTC. This codes for CASSFLRGETQYF.

The gene calls are TRBV19 and TRBJ2-3; 7 nucleotides line up with TRBD2. The germline V gene encodes CDR1 LNHDA and CDR2 SQIVND (reference sequence). V trimming: 8 bases; J trimming: 0 bases; junction bases outside the gene matches: 14. This CDR3 region has 17 residues. The CDR3 DNA reads as TGTGCCAGTCCCGTCCCCCCCGGGACTACTAGCACAGATACGCAGTATTTT. This sequence encodes CASPVPPGTTSTDTQYF.

The chain is built from TRBV4-2 and TRBJ2-2; D ambiguous. Germline CDR1 is LGHNA and CDR2 is YNFKEQ. The length of the CDR3 is 17 residues. V was clipped by 3 bases and J by 0 bases, with 14 bases between them. CDR3 DNA sequence: TGTGCCAGCAGCCATCCCGGCGAAGGTACGAACACCGGGGAGCTGTTTTTT. It is translated as CASSHPGEGTNTGELFF.

The rearrangement joins TRBV7-2 to TRBJ2-3, with TRBD2 matching 10 bases. The CDR3 length is 19 residues. With 5 bases clipped from V and 4 bases from J, the junction kept 18 bases outside the gene matches. The germline CDR1 and CDR2 sequences are SGHTA and FQGNSA. The CDR3 DNA follows: TGTGCCAGCAGCCCCGCCTTGGGCCTAGCGGGGGCACTCCCAGATACGCAGTATTTT. Translating it yields CASSPALGLAGALPDTQYF.

V gene TRBV5-5 combines with J gene TRBJ1-1; possible D gene TRBD1, 5 bases. V was cut by 4 bases and J by 1 base, with 23 bases left in between. CDR3 size: 18 residues. The germline V gene has CDR1 SGHKS and CDR2 YYEKEE (reference sequence). The chain's CDR3 is CASSTDPGGFGGNTEAFF. The DNA for the CDR3 is TGTGCCAGCAGCACAGATCCCGGTGGTTTCGGGGGGAACACTGAAGCTTTCTTT.

The V call is TRBV28, the J call TRBJ1-3; 8 bases are a match to TRBD1. The CDR3 has 14 amino acids. From germline, CDR1 is MDHEN and CDR2 SYDVKM. The V gene end was trimmed by 7 bases and the J gene end by 4 bases; junction bases not matched to a gene: 6. The CDR3 sequence: CASTDRDRGNTIYF. The CDR3 coding sequence is TGTGCCAGCACCGACCGGGACAGGGGAAACACCATATATTTT.

The V and J genes are TRBV7-9 and TRBJ2-1; the D is unclear. The CDR3 has 14 residues. Germline values: CDR1 SEHNR, CDR2 FQNEAQ (reference sequence). The V and J ends lost 5 bases and 8 bases respectively, with 16 bases between them. Here the CDR3 reads CASSITPAGYEQFF. CDR3 in DNA: TGTGCCAGCAGCATAACGCCCGCCGGGTATGAGCAGTTCTTC.

Here the CDR3 DNA reads TGTGCCAGCAGTGAGAGCTCTGGGGTAAAACTGTTTTTT. Encoded protein: CASSESSGVKLFF. V usage is TRBV6-4 and J usage is TRBJ1-4; D unclear. The CDR3 covers 13 residues. Between the trimmed V and J ends, which lost 3 bases and 10 bases, there was a span of 12 bases. Germline assignment: CDR1 MRHNA and CDR2 SNTAGT.

The V gene is TRBV7-2, the J gene TRBJ1-5; possible D gene TRBD1, 6 bases. The V and J ends lost 5 bases and 0 bases respectively, with 8 bases between them. CDR1 and CDR2 from the germline V gene are SGHTA and FQGNSA. This CDR3 contains 14 residues. CDR3 region: CASSTTGSNQPQHF. CDR3 nucleotide sequence: TGTGCCAGCAGCACGACAGGTAGCAATCAGCCCCAGCATTTT.